This T cell receptor (beta chain) was profiled in a study of read filtering for tumor transcriptome and immune sequencing. At the level of the study: Whole-transcriptome libraries were prepared after DNase treatment. Per sample, TCR-region reads ranged about 3.5 to 11 million by IR-seq, 85 to 1273 by RNA-seq.

The CDR3 contains 13 residues. Germline V gene lookup returns CDR1 SGHRS and CDR2 YFSETQ. Deletions cut 0 bases from V and 4 bases from J, with 8 bases between. In its sample, this clonotype was seen many times. The library was built from roughly 400 ng RNA with molecular barcoded adaptors for alpha/delta and beta/gamma chains. In TCRdb, the reads were re-called with MiXCR into one record per CDR3 protein. The sample yields over 50,000 distinct CDR3 sequences, around a fifth seen once. Sequenced: a population of CD138-negative cells sorted from bone marrow. The J gene is TRBJ2-7, the V gene TRBV5-1; possibly TRBD2 for D (6 bases). This receptor was identified in a donor at least 40 years old with multiple myeloma. CDR3 DNA: TGCGCCAGCAGCTTGGCGGGACTGTACGAGCAGTACTTC. Encoded protein: CASSLAGLYEQYF.